This passage covers 32 T cell receptor beta chains from one sample sequenced in a study of radiation and T cells in renal cell carcinoma (TCRdb year 2020). What the time point label conveys for this sample: blood 4 weeks post-SBRT, at nephrectomy. The treatment or condition label, as the study defines it: 15 Gy SBRT to primary tumor, nephrectomy 4 weeks later. Library preparation employed the immunoSEQ multiplex PCR assay. TCRdb holds this immuneACCESS table with in-frame rearrangements only. Some clones are missing; in checked studies, unresolved V genes explain under half, and the rest has no known cause. Across this sample there are approximately 150,000 clones, with 75% to 90% seen only once. Together, the top ten hold about a sixth of the sample. The sample here was blood, taken from a patient whose treatment included radiotherapy and nephrectomy. The receptor set was obtained from a woman aged 45 to 65 with renal cell carcinoma.

The CDR3 loop is CASSLTRIASEQYF. The CDR3 DNA follows: TGTGCCAGCAGCTTAACTCGGATCGCGTCGGAGCAGTACTTC. The chain recombines TRBV7-3 with TRBJ2-7; the D is unclear. The CDR3 is 14 amino acids. Germline values: CDR1 SGHTA, CDR2 FQGTGA. The V and J ends lost 0 bases and 7 bases respectively, with 13 bases between them. The full variable domain, rest sourced from reference TRBV7-3 and TRBJ2-7, is GAGVSQTPSNKVTEKGKYVELRCDPISGHTALYWYRQSLGQGPEFLIYFQGTGAADDSGLPNDRFFAVRPEGSVSTLKIQRTERGDSAVYLCASSLTRIASEQYFGPGTRLTVT.

This chain joins TRBV7-2 and TRBJ1-1, with a possible D match to TRBD1 (6 bases). From germline, CDR1 is SGHTA and CDR2 FQGNSA. The length of the CDR3 is 14 residues. The ends were cut back, 3 bases at V and 1 base at J, with 9 bases in the middle. The CDR3, as DNA: TGTGCCAGCAGCTTCGAGGGGGAGAACACTGAAGCTTTCTTT. It codes for CASSFEGENTEAFF.

A note on this clone: At one of its ends the junction is not consistent with the germline gene, which may arise from a read error. V gene TRBV4-2 combines with J gene TRBJ2-7; D is unclear. In germline, CDR1 is LGHNA, CDR2 YNFKEQ. This CDR3 comprises 12 residues. The CDR3 loop reads CASSQPSHEQYF. The CDR3 DNA follows: TGTGCCAGCAGCCAGCCCTCCCACGAGCAGTACTTC.

The J gene is TRBJ2-7, the V gene TRBV5-4, with 11 bases lining up with TRBD1. V shed 4 bases and J 2 bases; nucleotides not matched to a gene: 5. Germline loops: CDR1 SGHNT, CDR2 YYREEE (reference sequence). CDR3 size: 15 residues. The DNA of the CDR3 is TGTGCCAGCAGCCCCGGGACAGGGGGACCCTACGAGCAGTACTTC. Amino acid sequence: CASSPGTGGPYEQYF.

The CDR3 region is CATFDRGGEKLFF. The CDR3 region has the DNA TGTGCCACGTTCGACAGGGGGGGTGAAAAACTGTTTTTT. The rearrangement joins TRBV5-4 to TRBJ1-4, with 9 bases that match TRBD1. Germline V gene lookup returns CDR1 SGHNT and CDR2 YYREEE (reference sequence). This CDR3 region has 13 residues. V shed 9 bases, J shed 7 bases, and the junction held 7 bases outside the gene matches. Variable domain in full (rest from reference TRBV5-4 and TRBJ1-4): ETGVTQSPTHLIKTRGQQVTLRCSSQSGHNTVSWYQQALGQGPQFIFQYYREEENGRGNFPPRFSGLQFPNYSSELNVNALELDDSALYLCATFDRGGEKLFFGSGTQLSVL.

The chain carries TRBV11-2 and TRBJ2-5; D uncertain. This CDR3 spans 13 amino acids. Trimming pared 0 bases from V and 7 bases from J, leaving 9 bases between. In germline, CDR1 is SGHAT, CDR2 FQNNGV. The CDR3 region is CASSLDLVGTQYF. As DNA, the CDR3 is TGTGCCAGCAGCTTAGATTTGGTTGGGACCCAGTACTTC. The full variable domain, rest sourced from reference TRBV11-2 and TRBJ2-5, is EAGVAQSPRYKIIEKRQSVAFWCNPISGHATLYWYQQILGQGPKLLIQFQNNGVVDDSQLPKDRFSAERLKGVDSTLKIQPAKLEDSAVYLCASSLDLVGTQYFGPGTRLLVL.

This chain uses TRBV7-9 with TRBJ2-7, with 7 positions matching TRBD1. Germline V gene sequence: CDR1 SEHNR, CDR2 FQNEAQ (reference sequence). The CDR3 covers 12 residues. V shed 5 bases and J 6 bases; nucleotides not matched to a gene: 4. The CDR3, as DNA: TGTGCCAGCAGCCTAGGGACAGCCGAGCAGTACTTC. It translates to CASSLGTAEQYF.

The chain carries TRBV27 and TRBJ1-2; D possibly corresponds to TRBD1 (6 bases). Germline assignment: CDR1 MNHEY and CDR2 SMNVEV (reference sequence). The CDR3 contains 15 residues. V was trimmed by 4 bases and J by 4 bases, leaving 16 bases between them. CDR3 residues: CASSWDPRRGYGYTF. The CDR3 nucleotides are TGTGCCAGCAGTTGGGACCCCCGCAGGGGCTATGGCTACACCTTC.

There are a few counts of this clone. The chain recombines TRBV7-2 with TRBJ1-3, with D hard to call. The germline V gene has CDR1 SGHTA and CDR2 FQGNSA. V was trimmed by 2 bases and J by 0 bases, leaving 8 bases between them. The CDR3 is 15 residues long. Written as DNA, the CDR3 is TGTGCCAGCAGCTTATGGGCAATCTCTGGAAACACCATATATTTT. This translates into CASSLWAISGNTIYF.

This clone was recorded once. The CDR3 protein is CASSLAADRGYGYTF. The CDR3 bases are TGTGCCAGCAGCTTAGCGGCGGACAGGGGGTATGGCTACACCTTC. The chain employs TRBV7-6 and TRBJ1-2, with 10 nucleotides matching TRBD1. CDR1 and CDR2 (germline): SGHVS, FNYEAQ. The CDR3 sequence is 15 residues long. The V segment lost 0 bases and the J segment 5 bases; nucleotides outside the gene matches: 3.

The chain employs TRBV5-1 and TRBJ2-3, with D perhaps being TRBD1 or TRBD2 (7 bases each). Trimming pared 3 bases from V and 0 bases from J, leaving 14 bases between. CDR3 length equals 16 residues. CDR1 SGHRS and CDR2 YFSETQ come from the germline V gene. The CDR3 loop is CASSSFQGGSTDTQYF. In DNA form, the CDR3 reads TGCGCCAGCAGCTCTTTTCAGGGGGGGAGCACAGATACGCAGTATTTT.

The gene calls are TRBV5-1 and TRBJ2-7; D may be TRBD1 (6 bases). The CDR3 sequence is 13 residues long. CDR1 is SGHRS, CDR2 YFSETQ, per germline. V lost 4 bases and J 0 bases, leaving 8 bases between the germline ends. The CDR3 loop reads CASSKQGSYEQYF. The CDR3 nucleotides read TGCGCCAGCAGCAAACAGGGCTCCTACGAGCAGTACTTC.

The J gene is TRBJ2-6, the V gene TRBV19; D uncertain. Trimming removed 7 bases from V and 0 bases from J, with 13 bases in between. The CDR3 totals 16 residues. The V gene's germline CDR1 is LNHDA and CDR2 SQIVND (reference sequence). The CDR3 DNA reads TGTGCCAGTACCCGGGTCCCGAGCTCTGGGGCCAACGTCCTGACTTTC. This encodes CASTRVPSSGANVLTF.

This clone was counted a single time. V gene TRBV7-9 combines with J gene TRBJ1-1; D is ambiguous. V lost 5 bases and J lost 10, with 8 bases in between. This CDR3 has 10 residues. Germline values: CDR1 SEHNR, CDR2 FQNEAQ (reference sequence). The CDR3 spells CASSQTVAFF. The CDR3 DNA sequence: TGTGCCAGCAGCCAAACGGTAGCTTTCTTT.

The V gene is TRBV5-1, the J gene TRBJ1-6, with D maybe TRBD1 (6 bases). This CDR3 is built from 15 residues. Germline V lookup: CDR1 SGHRS, CDR2 YFSETQ. Trimming stripped 2 bases from V and 7 bases from J, with 13 bases between. For the CDR3, the DNA is TGCGCCAGCAGCTTTTTAGGGCAGGGGAATTCACCCCTCCACTTT. Translated: CASSFLGQGNSPLHF.

This clone was counted a single time. The rearrangement links TRBV29-1 to TRBJ1-2; D remains unclear. Deletions cut 5 bases from V and 6 bases from J, with 4 bases between. The germline V gene has CDR1 SQVTM and CDR2 ANQGSEA. This CDR3 region has 9 residues. Here the CDR3 reads CSVFDGYTF. The CDR3 region has the DNA TGCAGCGTTTTCGATGGCTACACCTTC.

Points on this clone: At one of its ends the junction is not consistent with the germline gene, which may arise from a read error. V usage is TRBV7-2 and J usage is TRBJ1-2; D remains unclear. Germline V CDR1 and CDR2: SGHTA, FQGNSA. The CDR3 consists of 10 residues. The CDR3 nucleotides are TGTGCCGGAGGCGACTTTCCAAACCACTTC. As protein: CAGGDFPNHF.

This clone has only one observation. CDR3 protein: CASSIPTGGRTEAFF. As DNA, the CDR3 is TGTGCCAGCAGCATCCCCACGGGGGGGAGGACTGAAGCTTTCTTT. The V call is TRBV5-4, the J call TRBJ1-1; possibly TRBD1 for D (5 bases). Germline V gene sequence: CDR1 SGHNT, CDR2 YYREEE (reference sequence). CDR3 length: 15 amino acids. V lost 4 bases and J 5 bases, leaving 18 bases between the germline ends.

The rearrangement joins TRBV7-8 to TRBJ2-2; TRBD2 matches 10 bases. The CDR3 extends over 15 amino acids. The ends lost 9 bases at V and 6 bases at J; junction bases unmatched: 10. Germline V lookup: CDR1 SGHVS, CDR2 FQNEAQ. As DNA, the CDR3 is TGTGCCAGTCGGAGTCAGCGGGGGGGCTCCGGGGAGCTGTTTTTT. Encoded protein: CASRSQRGGSGELFF.

The rearrangement links TRBV11-1 to TRBJ2-7; D gene unclear. From germline, CDR1 is SGHAT and CDR2 FQDESV (reference sequence). V was shortened by 5 bases and J by 6 bases, with 14 bases between the two germline ends. The CDR3 length is 13 residues. CDR3 sequence: CASSPLLVVEQYF. CDR3 DNA: TGTGCCAGCAGCCCCCTTCTGGTCGTCGAGCAGTACTTC.

The chain is built from TRBV30 and TRBJ1-2; no definite D call. The V gene's germline CDR1 is GTSNPN and CDR2 SVGIG (reference sequence). V dropped 2 bases and J dropped 0 bases, with 10 bases sitting between them. The CDR3 contains 14 residues. This chain's CDR3 is CAWSLPTSNYGYTF. The CDR3 coding sequence is TGTGCCTGGAGTCTACCTACTTCTAACTATGGCTACACCTTC.

J is TRBJ2-7 and V is TRBV29-1, with a tentative D call TRBD1 (6 bases). The V end lost 4 bases, the J end lost 6 bases, and 13 bases lay between the germline ends. CDR1 SQVTM and CDR2 ANQGSEA come from the germline V gene. The CDR3 runs to 12 residues. In DNA form, the CDR3 reads TGCAGCGTTGCACAGGGTTTTGGCGAGCAGTACTTC. Translating it yields CSVAQGFGEQYF.

The chain joins TRBV10-3 to TRBJ2-3; TRBD2 agrees at 10 bases. The V segment lost 6 bases and the J segment 2 bases; nucleotides outside the gene matches: 5. This CDR3 contains 15 residues. Germline lookup yields CDR1 ENHRY and CDR2 SYGVKD. The CDR3 is CAIRTSGRDTDTQYF. In DNA, the CDR3 is TGTGCCATCAGGACTAGCGGGCGGGACACAGATACGCAGTATTTT.

J is TRBJ2-7 and V is TRBV5-1; 7 positions match TRBD1. Germline lookup yields CDR1 SGHRS and CDR2 YFSETQ. The CDR3 consists of 13 residues. V lost 4 bases to trimming and J lost 7 bases; unmatched junction nucleotides: 8. The CDR3 sequence is CASSRRQGDEQYF. The CDR3 region has the DNA TGCGCCAGCAGCCGTCGACAGGGTGATGAGCAGTACTTC.

This rearrangement joins TRBV6-5 to TRBJ1-1, with TRBD1 matching over 7 bases. The trim removed 5 bases at V and 0 bases at J, leaving 3 bases unmatched. This CDR3 is built from 14 residues. CDR1 is MNHEY and CDR2 is SVGAGI in the germline V gene. The chain's CDR3 is CASSDRDMNTEAFF. CDR3 bases: TGTGCCAGCAGTGACAGGGACATGAACACTGAAGCTTTCTTT.

This clone is a singleton in its sample. The chain joins TRBV4-3 to TRBJ2-3, with D perhaps matching TRBD1 (5 bases). V lost 1 base and J lost 4, with 12 bases in between. The CDR3 consists of 15 residues. Germline CDR1 and CDR2: LGHNA and YSLEER. In DNA form, the CDR3 reads TGCGCCAGCAGCCAAGGGACAAACGCCCCAGATACGCAGTATTTT. Its protein is CASSQGTNAPDTQYF.

The CDR3 protein is CASSSSGATNEKLFF. The CDR3, as DNA: TGTGCCAGCTCATCTTCCGGGGCAACTAATGAAAAACTGTTTTTT. The J gene is TRBJ1-4, the V gene TRBV18; no definite D call. Germline assignment: CDR1 KGHSH and CDR2 LQKENI. V gave up 5 bases and J gave up 0 bases, with 10 bases separating them. The CDR3 length is 15 residues.

The chain is built from TRBV15 and TRBJ1-4; 8 nucleotides match TRBD1. The germline gives CDR1 LNHNV, CDR2 YYDKDF (reference sequence). The CDR3 is made up of 15 amino acids. The trim removed 3 bases at V and 4 bases at J, leaving 4 bases unmatched. The CDR3 region is CATSRRTGNNEKLFF. The CDR3 coding sequence is TGTGCCACCAGCAGGCGGACAGGGAATAATGAAAAACTGTTTTTT.

The V call is TRBV30, the J call TRBJ2-2, with 8 bases that match TRBD2. V lost 3 bases and J lost 2; bases outside the gene matches: 8. The CDR3 consists of 16 residues. Germline lookup yields CDR1 GTSNPN and CDR2 SVGIG (reference sequence). In DNA form, the CDR3 reads TGTGCCTGGAGCTTGCGGGGGGTCGCTAACACCGGGGAGCTGTTTTTT. The encoded protein is CAWSLRGVANTGELFF.

V gene TRBV6-5 combines with J gene TRBJ1-6; D gene unclear. Germline CDR1 reads MNHEY; CDR2 reads SVGAGI. Deletions cut 6 bases from V and 7 bases from J, with 10 bases between. The CDR3 has 13 residues. In DNA, the CDR3 is TGTGCCAGCAGGAGACTGAGCAATTCACCCCTCCACTTT. This sequence encodes CASRRLSNSPLHF.

This clone is a singleton in its sample. The chain combines TRBV5-1 with TRBJ2-2; 9 bases are a match to TRBD1. Germline CDR1 reads SGHRS; CDR2 reads YFSETQ. The CDR3 contains 16 residues. The V and J ends lost 7 bases and 5 bases, in that order; junction bases with no gene match: 12. The CDR3 here is CASRYTGTGNTGELFF. CDR3 coding DNA: TGCGCCAGCCGCTATACCGGGACAGGGAATACCGGGGAGCTGTTTTTT. Variable domain in full (rest from reference TRBV5-1 and TRBJ2-2): KAGVTQTPRYLIKTRGQQVTLSCSPISGHRSVSWYQQTPGQGLQFLFEYFSETQRNKGNFPGRFSGRQFSNSRSEMNVSTLELGDSALYLCASRYTGTGNTGELFFGEGSRLTVL.

In this sample, this clone turned up once. The chain links TRBV20-1 to TRBJ2-7; perhaps TRBD1 as D (5 bases). CDR1 and CDR2 from the germline V gene are DFQATT and SNEGSKA (reference sequence). The ends were cut back, 5 bases at V and 5 bases at J, with 10 bases in the middle. The CDR3 runs to 11 residues. Written as DNA, the CDR3 is TGCAGTGCTCGGGCAGGGCACGAGCAGTACTTC. This gives the protein CSARAGHEQYF.